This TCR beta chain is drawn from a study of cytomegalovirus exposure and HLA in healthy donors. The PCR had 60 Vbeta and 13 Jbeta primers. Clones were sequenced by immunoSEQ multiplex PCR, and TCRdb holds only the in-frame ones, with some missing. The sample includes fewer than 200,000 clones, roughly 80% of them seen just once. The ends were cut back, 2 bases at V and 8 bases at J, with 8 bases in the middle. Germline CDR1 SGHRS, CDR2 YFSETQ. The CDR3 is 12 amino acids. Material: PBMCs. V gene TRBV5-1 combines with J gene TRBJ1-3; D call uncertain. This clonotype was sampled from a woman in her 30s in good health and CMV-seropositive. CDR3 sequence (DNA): TGCGCCAGCAGCTTCGCGGGAGACACCATATATTTT. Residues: CASSFAGDTIYF. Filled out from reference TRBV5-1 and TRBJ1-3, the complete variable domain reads KAGVTQTPRYLIKTRGQQVTLSCSPISGHRSVSWYQQTPGQGLQFLFEYFSETQRNKGNFPGRFSGRQFSNSRSEMNVSTLELGDSALYLCASSFAGDTIYFGEGSWLTVV.